These 18 T cell receptor beta chains share one sample of origin, sequenced in a study of blood T cell repertoires in COVID-19. Profiled with immunoSEQ multiplex PCR; TCRdb holds only in-frame clones, not every one. Of about 200,000 clones in the sample, about 91% were seen once. The sample was peripheral blood. These receptors originate from a man aged 18 to 30 with active or convalescent COVID-19.

The V gene is TRBV7-2, the J gene TRBJ2-1; 9 positions agree with TRBD2. In germline, CDR1 is SGHTA, CDR2 FQGNSA. There are 15 residues in the CDR3. The V gene end was trimmed by 3 bases and the J gene end by 8 bases; junction bases not matched to a gene: 8. The DNA of the CDR3 is TGTGCCAGCAGCTTCTATAGCGGGAGTGCCGATGAGCAGTTCTTC. Translating it yields CASSFYSGSADEQFF. The whole variable domain, filled in from reference TRBV7-2 and TRBJ2-1, reads GAGVSQSPSNKVTEKGKDVELRCDPISGHTALYWYRQSLGQGLEFLIYFQGNSAPDKSGLPSDRFSAERTGGSVSTLTIQRTQQEDSAVYLCASSFYSGSADEQFFGPGTRLTVL.

The chain carries TRBV6-2 or TRBV6-3 and TRBJ1-5, with unresolved D. This CDR3 has 17 residues. Germline V lookup: CDR1 MNHEY, CDR2 SVGEGT. V was shortened by 6 bases and J by 1 base, with 19 bases between the two germline ends. DNA of the CDR3: TGTGCCAGCAGCCCAAGCTACGCGGTTGAAAGCAATCAGCCCCAGCATTTT. Translated: CASSPSYAVESNQPQHF.

The J gene is TRBJ1-5, the V gene TRBV2; D might be TRBD1 (5 bases). The CDR3 sequence is 15 residues long. The germline CDR1 and CDR2 sequences are SNHLY and FYNNEI. Between the trimmed V and J ends, which lost 6 bases and 1 base, there was a span of 13 bases. In DNA form, the CDR3 reads TGTGCCAGCAGGCCCGGGGGAACCAGCAATCAGCCCCAGCATTTT. It yields the protein CASRPGGTSNQPQHF.

CDR3 residues: CASSMTGGGRAFF. The CDR3 DNA reads TGTGCCAGTAGTATGACAGGGGGCGGAAGGGCTTTCTTT. The chain joins TRBV19 to TRBJ1-1; 10 bases agree with TRBD1. Germline trimming cut 3 bases from V and 11 bases from J; bases unmatched to any gene: 6. The CDR3 totals 13 residues. Germline V gene lookup returns CDR1 LNHDA and CDR2 SQIVND (reference sequence). The complete variable domain, with remaining parts taken from reference TRBV19 and TRBJ1-1, reads DGGITQSPKYLFRKEGQNVTLSCEQNLNHDAMYWYRQDPGQGLRLIYYSQIVNDFQKGDIAEGYSVSREKKESFPLTVTSAQKNPTAFYLCASSMTGGGRAFFGQGTRLTVV.

The V call is TRBV6-5, the J call TRBJ1-6, with D perhaps TRBD1 (6 bases). In germline, CDR1 is MNHEY, CDR2 SVGAGI. The V end was cut by 4 bases, the J end by 7 bases, with 14 bases between. The CDR3 contains 15 residues. In DNA form, the CDR3 reads TGTGCCAGCAGTTTCGCTGGTGGGGGCAATTCACCCCTCCACTTT. It specifies CASSFAGGGNSPLHF.

In DNA, the CDR3 is TGCGCCAGCAGCTTGGAACACCCCAATCAGCCCCAGCATTTT. Its translation: CASSLEHPNQPQHF. The rearrangement uses TRBV5-1 and TRBJ1-5; D gene ambiguous. The V end was cut by 0 bases, the J end by 3 bases, with 7 bases between. Germline CDR1 reads SGHRS; CDR2 reads YFSETQ. The CDR3 is 14 amino acids. Supplemented by reference TRBV5-1 and TRBJ1-5, the full variable domain reads KAGVTQTPRYLIKTRGQQVTLSCSPISGHRSVSWYQQTPGQGLQFLFEYFSETQRNKGNFPGRFSGRQFSNSRSEMNVSTLELGDSALYLCASSLEHPNQPQHFGDGTRLSIL.

Details on this clone: An end of the junction does not agree with germline; a read error may underlie this. The genes are TRBV28 and TRBJ1-6; D gene uncertain. CDR1 and CDR2 from the germline V gene are MDHEN and SYDVKM. The CDR3 has 15 residues. The CDR3 DNA is TGTGCCAGCCGTTTTGGGCGCTCCTATAATTCACCCCTCCACTTT. Protein: CASRFGRSYNSPLHF.

This chain connects TRBV5-4 to TRBJ2-7; D not certain. With 3 bases removed from V and 0 bases from J, the gap between germline ends came to 10 bases. This CDR3 comprises 14 residues. Per the germline V gene, CDR1 is SGHNT and CDR2 is YYREEE (reference sequence). As DNA, the CDR3 is TGTGCCAGCAGCTCACAATTTATCTCCTACGAGCAGTACTTC. Translating it yields CASSSQFISYEQYF.

This clone turned up a few times. CDR3 in amino acids: CASSQARGPRYGYTF. The CDR3 bases are TGTGCCAGCAGCCAAGCGAGGGGGCCCCGCTATGGCTACACCTTC. The chain joins TRBV3-1 (or the pseudogene TRBV3-2) to TRBJ1-2; 7 nucleotides agree with TRBD1. CDR3 length equals 15 residues. Germline V gene lookup returns CDR1 LGHDT and CDR2 YNNKEL (reference sequence). V lost 1 base, J lost 4 bases, and 6 bases stayed unmatched.

A single count supports this clone. The chain is built from TRBV4-2 and TRBJ1-6; a weak D match, TRBD1 (6 bases). Germline assignment: CDR1 LGHNA and CDR2 YNFKEQ. V gave up 1 base and J gave up 6 bases, with 13 bases separating them. The CDR3 sequence is 16 residues long. Written as DNA, the CDR3 is TGTGCCAGCAGCCAAGGAATCACCAGGGGTAATTCACCCCTCCACTTT. Its translation is CASSQGITRGNSPLHF.

This sequence joins TRBV27 and TRBJ2-2, with 7 nucleotides matching TRBD1. The CDR3 is 15 residues long. V dropped 5 bases and J dropped 4; count of bases not matched to a gene: 7. Germline V lookup: CDR1 MNHEY, CDR2 SMNVEV (reference sequence). This CDR3 reads CASSNRQGITGELFF. The CDR3 DNA reads TGTGCCAGCAGTAATAGACAGGGTATCACCGGGGAGCTGTTTTTT.

Here the CDR3 reads CASSSTYGLEEAFF. Written as DNA, the CDR3 is TGTGCCAGCAGCTCAACCTATGGGCTTGAGGAAGCTTTCTTT. The chain uses TRBV11-2 and TRBJ1-1; unclear D gene. Trimming removed 4 bases from V and 8 bases from J, with 17 bases in between. There are 14 residues in the CDR3. The germline V gene encodes CDR1 SGHAT and CDR2 FQNNGV.

In its sample, this clone was seen once. J is TRBJ2-3 and V is TRBV27; D remains unclear. Per the germline V gene, CDR1 is MNHEY and CDR2 is SMNVEV (reference sequence). The CDR3 totals 11 residues. V was pared by 5 bases and J by 5 bases, with 5 bases between. The CDR3 spells CASSGGDTQYF. As DNA, the CDR3 is TGTGCCAGCAGTGGCGGAGATACGCAGTATTTT.

The V gene is TRBV12-3 or TRBV12-4, the J gene TRBJ1-2; possibly TRBD1 for D (6 bases). V gave up 6 bases and J gave up 8 bases, with 16 bases separating them. This CDR3 has 13 residues. The CDR3 DNA follows: TGTGCCAGCAGCCCTCAGGGGACGGTGGGCTACACCTTC. This encodes CASSPQGTVGYTF.

The rearrangement links TRBV6-2 or TRBV6-3 to TRBJ2-5; D may be TRBD1 (5 bases). Trimming pared 0 bases from V and 5 bases from J, leaving 13 bases between. Germline V lookup: CDR1 MNHEY, CDR2 SVGEGT. The CDR3 sequence is 15 residues long. CDR3 amino acids: CASSYSAGMVETQYF. The CDR3 coding sequence is TGTGCCAGCAGTTACTCGGCAGGGATGGTCGAGACCCAGTACTTC.

This sequence joins TRBV7-3 and TRBJ1-2; D is possibly TRBD1 (6 bases). CDR3 size: 15 residues. Germline CDR1 is SGHTA and CDR2 is FQGTGA. V lost 5 bases to trimming and J lost 4 bases, with 17 bases between them. In DNA, the CDR3 is TGTGCCAGCAGCCCGACAGGTACGGGAACCTATGGCTACACCTTC. It yields the protein CASSPTGTGTYGYTF.

The chain has TRBV18 and TRBJ1-2; D is uncertain. This CDR3 has 15 residues. The germline V gene encodes CDR1 KGHSH and CDR2 LQKENI. Trimming removed 2 bases at V and 10 bases at J, with 20 bases between. The CDR3 here is CASSPNDQVNMDYTF. For the CDR3, the DNA is TGTGCCAGCTCACCAAACGACCAGGTGAATATGGACTACACCTTC.

Written as DNA, the CDR3 is TGTGCCATCAGTGAGTCCTTATTAGATTCCAGCGGGACCCAAGAGACCCAGTACTTC. As protein: CAISESLLDSSGTQETQYF. The J gene is TRBJ2-5, the V gene TRBV10-3; 7 bases match TRBD2. From germline, CDR1 is ENHRY and CDR2 SYGVKD. The CDR3 runs 19 residues. Germline trimming cut 0 bases from V and 1 base from J; bases unmatched to any gene: 14.